A single sample is the source of the 21 T cell receptor beta chains below, sequenced in a study of T cell responses to AZD1222 COVID-19 vaccine. Assay used: immunoSEQ multiplex PCR; TCRdb lists only in-frame clones, some missing. The sample carries 140,000 to 150,000 clones, about 91% recorded once. The specimen comprised peripheral blood, sampled on day 0 of AZD1222 vaccination. These receptor sequences come from an adult in good health.

The genes are TRBV5-8 and TRBJ1-3; possible D gene TRBD1, 6 bases. CDR1 is SGHTS, CDR2 YDEGEE, per germline. The CDR3 length is 16 residues. Deletions cut 5 bases from V and 0 bases from J, with 15 bases between. For the CDR3, the DNA is TGTGCCAGCAGATTAGCACAGGGCCACTCTGGAAACACCATATATTTT. This codes for CASRLAQGHSGNTIYF.

The chain recombines TRBV12-3 or TRBV12-4 with TRBJ1-6; 7 nucleotides match TRBD1. The CDR3 runs to 13 residues. J was trimmed by 9 bases and V by 3 bases; bases with no gene match: 2. The CDR3 DNA reads TGTGCCAGCAGTTTCGGGACAGTTTCACCCCTCCACTTT. Translated: CASSFGTVSPLHF.

V is TRBV7-2 and J is TRBJ1-2, with a weak D call TRBD1 (5 bases). The CDR3 is 15 residues long. Germline V gene lookup returns CDR1 SGHTA and CDR2 FQGNSA. V gave up 7 bases and J gave up 4 bases, with 19 bases separating them. CDR3 in DNA: TGTGCCAGCACCCCTCCCTCGGGGGTTACCTATGGCTACACCTTC. Amino acid sequence: CASTPPSGVTYGYTF.

This clone occurred once. The chain has TRBV7-2 and TRBJ1-2, with D possibly being TRBD1 (5 bases). Germline values: CDR1 SGHTA, CDR2 FQGNSA. The V gene lost 5 bases and the J gene lost 4 bases, with 17 bases spanning the gap. There are 15 residues in the CDR3. In nucleotides, the CDR3 is TGTGCCAGCAGCCTAAACCAGGGAGAAGGCTATGGCTACACCTTC. Its protein product is CASSLNQGEGYGYTF.

This clone was seen a handful of times. V usage is TRBV6-5 and J usage is TRBJ2-7; D gene uncertain. With 7 bases removed from V and 1 base from J, the gap between germline ends came to 11 bases. CDR3 length: 13 residues. Germline V gene lookup returns CDR1 MNHEY and CDR2 SVGAGI. The DNA of the CDR3 is TGTGCCAGCACAGATGGGGTTTCCTACGAGCAGTACTTC. Residues: CASTDGVSYEQYF.

V gene TRBV4-3 combines with J gene TRBJ1-2; no clear D gene. CDR3 length: 13 residues. Per germline, CDR1 LGHNA and CDR2 YSLEER. The V gene lost 2 bases and the J gene lost 5 bases, with 9 bases spanning the gap. CDR3 in amino acids: CASSQSRRYGYTF. CDR3 DNA sequence: TGCGCCAGCAGCCAAAGCAGGCGGTATGGCTACACCTTC.

The rearrangement links TRBV5-1 to TRBJ1-1; TRBD1 is a possible D gene (5 bases). Trimming took off 0 bases at V and 8 bases at J, with 11 bases between the two ends. The CDR3 is 13 amino acids. Germline CDR1 reads SGHRS; CDR2 reads YFSETQ. This CDR3 is CASSLDRSPEAFF. In DNA form, the CDR3 reads TGCGCCAGCAGCTTGGACAGGTCCCCGGAAGCTTTCTTT.

J is TRBJ2-5 and V is TRBV12-5, with D possibly being TRBD1 (5 bases). CDR1 LGHNT and CDR2 FRNRAP come from the germline V gene. The CDR3 runs to 14 residues. The ends were cut back, 7 bases at V and 5 bases at J, with 17 bases in the middle. The CDR3: CASASGWVGETQYF. CDR3 coding DNA: TGTGCTAGTGCATCAGGGTGGGTCGGGGAGACCCAGTACTTC.

V and J are TRBV6-1 and TRBJ1-2; D call uncertain. CDR3 length: 14 amino acids. The germline V and J ends were trimmed by 1 base and 0 bases, with 6 bases remaining between them. Germline V gives CDR1 MNHNS, CDR2 SASEGT. The CDR3 protein is CASSEGASNYGYTF. DNA for the CDR3: TGTGCCAGCAGTGAAGGTGCTTCTAACTATGGCTACACCTTC.

The gene calls are TRBV6-4 and TRBJ2-1, with D tentatively TRBD2 (7 bases). Per the germline V gene, CDR1 is MRHNA and CDR2 is SNTAGT. V gave up 5 bases and J gave up 5 bases, with 16 bases separating them. The CDR3 covers 15 residues. CDR3 DNA sequence: TGTGCCAGCAGTAGGGGGGGCAATGCCGACAATGAGCAGTTCTTC. Protein product: CASSRGGNADNEQFF.

This rearrangement joins TRBV11-2 to TRBJ1-1; D is uncertain. The V end was cut by 2 bases, the J end by 1 base, with 8 bases between. The germline V gene encodes CDR1 SGHAT and CDR2 FQNNGV. The CDR3 runs to 14 residues. CDR3 region: CASSLWNGNTEAFF. As DNA, the CDR3 is TGTGCCAGCAGCTTATGGAACGGGAACACTGAAGCTTTCTTT.

This clone came up once. The chain employs TRBV10-3 and TRBJ1-6; D not certain. The CDR3 runs 13 residues. Deletions cut 8 bases from V and 6 bases from J, with 11 bases between. CDR1 and CDR2 (germline): ENHRY, SYGVKD. The CDR3 bases are TGTGCCATCGCGGGTGACCTTAATTCACCCCTCCACTTT. It yields the protein CAIAGDLNSPLHF.

The J gene is TRBJ1-5, the V gene TRBV6-5; D possibly corresponds to TRBD1 (6 bases). This CDR3 has 15 amino acids. Germline values: CDR1 MNHEY, CDR2 SVGAGI. Between the trimmed V and J ends, which lost 6 bases and 7 bases, there was a span of 19 bases. CDR3 nucleotides: TGTGCCAGCAGGACTTCAGGGGAGACGGGCCAGCCCCAGCATTTT. Translating it yields CASRTSGETGQPQHF.

The rearrangement joins TRBV21-1 to TRBJ2-2; the DNA was not compared with TRBD2, the D call given in the table. TRBV21-1 is described as a pseudogene. The CDR3 contains 17 residues. The chain's CDR3 is CASGRQAGRRNTGELFF. The CDR3 nucleotides read TGTGCCAGCGGGAGACAAGCGGGGCGCCGGAACACCGGGGAGCTGTTTTTT.

The table lists this clone with a few counts. V gene TRBV5-5 combines with J gene TRBJ1-2; TRBD1 might be the D (5 bases). Deletions cut 5 bases from V and 0 bases from J, with 11 bases between. Germline CDR1 reads SGHKS; CDR2 reads YYEKEE (reference sequence). The CDR3 extends over 14 amino acids. This CDR3 is CASSGTAPNYGYTF. DNA of the CDR3: TGTGCCAGCAGTGGGACGGCGCCTAACTATGGCTACACCTTC.

The genes are TRBV9 and TRBJ2-7; 8 bases are a match to TRBD2. The CDR3 has 14 residues. V gave up 4 bases and J gave up 2 bases; unmatched junction bases: 5. Germline-derived CDR1 and CDR2 are SGDLS and YYNGEE. CDR3 DNA sequence: TGTGCCAGCAGCCCCTCCGGGGGGGCCTACGAGCAGTACTTC. It codes for CASSPSGGAYEQYF.

V gene TRBV18 combines with J gene TRBJ1-5, with TRBD1 matching 8 bases. The CDR3 covers 15 residues. J gave up 5 bases and V 2 bases, and 5 bases lay outside the gene matches. Germline assignment: CDR1 KGHSH and CDR2 LQKENI. The CDR3 is CASSPNLDRDQPQHF. The CDR3 nucleotides are TGTGCCAGCTCACCAAATTTGGACAGGGATCAGCCCCAGCATTTT.

This clone is a singleton in its sample. The chain uses TRBV12-5 and TRBJ1-1, with 11 positions matching TRBD1. The V and J ends lost 6 bases and 0 bases, in that order; junction bases with no gene match: 9. This CDR3 comprises 17 residues. The V gene's germline CDR1 is LGHNT and CDR2 FRNRAP. DNA of the CDR3: TGTGCTAGTGGCCCAAGGGACAGGGGGTCCATGAACACTGAAGCTTTCTTT. It codes for CASGPRDRGSMNTEAFF.

V and J are TRBV2 and TRBJ1-5; 7 bases are a match to TRBD1. Germline values: CDR1 SNHLY, CDR2 FYNNEI. The CDR3 is 13 residues long. J gave up 5 bases and V 4 bases, and 2 bases lay outside the gene matches. The CDR3 loop is CASSGDRDQPQHF. For the CDR3, the DNA is TGTGCCAGCAGTGGTGACAGGGATCAGCCCCAGCATTTT.

This rearrangement joins TRBV5-1 to TRBJ1-4; 8 bases are a match to TRBD1. CDR1 and CDR2 from the germline V gene are SGHRS and YFSETQ. This CDR3 has 17 residues. Trimming took 0 bases from V and 7 from J; bases not matched to a gene: 11. CDR3 DNA sequence: TGCGCCAGCAGCTTGGCGGGGAACCTCGGGACAGGTGAAAAACTGTTTTTT. Translated: CASSLAGNLGTGEKLFF.

This chain connects TRBV29-1 to TRBJ2-1, with TRBD1 matching over 9 bases. From germline, CDR1 is SQVTM and CDR2 ANQGSEA. The ends lost 4 bases at V and 13 bases at J; junction bases unmatched: 2. CDR3 length: 10 residues. CDR3 sequence (DNA): TGCAGCGTTGGGGACAGGGATCAGTTCTTC. Its translation is CSVGDRDQFF.